These 2 T cell receptor beta chains came from one sample sequenced in a study of blood T cells in healthy people across ages. With a J-beta primer mix and a sample-barcoded 5' primer, a second PCR ran 7 to 11 cycles. TCRdb recomputed calls from the 5' RACE reads with MiXCR, one row per CDR3 protein. The table has around 1.1 million distinct CDR3 sequences, around two fifths seen once. Sequenced sample: blood. The source of these receptors is a man younger than 30 in good health.

This clonotype appeared a few times. J is TRBJ1-2 and V is TRBV10-3; no firm D call. With 8 bases removed from V and 3 bases from J, the gap between germline ends came to 7 bases. The CDR3 loop spans 11 amino acids. CDR1 ENHRY and CDR2 SYGVKD come from the germline V gene. CDR3 region: CAISADYGYTF. In DNA, the CDR3 is TGTGCCATCTCGGCGGACTATGGCTACACCTTC.

The V gene is TRBV3-1, the J gene TRBJ2-1; 7 nucleotides align to TRBD2. CDR3 length: 15 amino acids. The ends lost 4 bases at V and 7 bases at J; junction bases unmatched: 10. The V gene's germline CDR1 is LGHDT and CDR2 YNNKEL (reference sequence). CDR3 DNA sequence: TGTGCCAGCAGCCTTGGACTAGATCCTCATAATGAGCAGTTCTTC. Translated: CASSLGLDPHNEQFF.